These 18 T cell receptor beta chains originate from one sample sequenced in a study of T cell responses to AZD1222 COVID-19 vaccine (dated by TCRdb to about 2021). Per the publication, the time point label means: about 28 days (+/-7) after the second vaccine dose. According to the study, the label for this sample's treatment or condition signals: meningococcal conjugate vaccine given as trial control. Library construction relied on the immunoSEQ multiplex PCR assay. TCRdb limited this immuneACCESS table to in-frame rearrangements with V and J called. A share of clones is missing; checked studies link under half to unresolved V genes, and the rest is unexplained. This sample has about 200,000 clones in its table, and around nine tenths of those were observed once. The top ten hold roughly 4% of the sample. The sample consisted of peripheral blood, taken 28 days after the second dose of the MenACWY control vaccine. The receptors stem from an adult who received the MenACWY meningococcal vaccine as a control.

This clone was detected a few times. The rearrangement uses TRBV7-6 and TRBJ2-7; 12 bases fit TRBD2. The CDR3 has 15 amino acids. CDR1 and CDR2 from the germline V gene are SGHVS and FNYEAQ. The trim removed 2 bases at V and 7 bases at J, leaving 6 bases unmatched. The CDR3 loop is CASSLKGLAGGEQYF. CDR3 nucleotides: TGTGCCAGCAGCTTAAAAGGCCTAGCGGGAGGGGAGCAGTACTTC.

In this sample, this clone turned up a few times. The chain carries TRBV4-1 and TRBJ1-1; 9 positions match TRBD1. CDR1 MGHRA and CDR2 YSYEKL come from the germline V gene. The CDR3 runs to 16 residues. Trimming at V came to 1 base and at J to 11 bases, leaving 14 bases not matched to a gene. The CDR3 sequence: CASSQVLGQGSNGAFF. In nucleotides, the CDR3 is TGCGCCAGCAGCCAAGTCTTAGGACAGGGGTCAAACGGGGCTTTCTTT.

This chain links TRBV5-6 with TRBJ2-7; D is unresolved. V gave up 4 bases and J gave up 3 bases, with 14 bases separating them. The length of the CDR3 is 14 residues. CDR1 SGHDT and CDR2 YYEEEE come from the germline V gene. The DNA for the CDR3 is TGTGCCAGCAGCCTCGGCCGGGCGCACTACGAGCAGTACTTC. This codes for CASSLGRAHYEQYF.

The rearrangement links TRBV5-1 to TRBJ2-3; 11 bases match TRBD2. CDR1 is SGHRS and CDR2 is YFSETQ in the germline V gene. The V and J ends lost 2 bases and 7 bases, in that order; junction bases with no gene match: 6. The CDR3 length is 15 residues. The CDR3 spells CASSFELAGVNTQYF. As DNA, the CDR3 is TGCGCCAGCAGCTTTGAACTAGCGGGAGTAAATACGCAGTATTTT.

The chain combines TRBV19 with TRBJ1-4, with a tentative D call TRBD1 (6 bases). The CDR3 is made up of 19 amino acids. Trimming removed 4 bases from V and 0 bases from J, with 21 bases in between. Germline V gene sequence: CDR1 LNHDA, CDR2 SQIVND (reference sequence). Here the CDR3 reads CASSNKPDSTYSTNEKLFF. DNA of the CDR3: TGTGCCAGTAGTAACAAACCGGACAGCACCTACTCAACTAATGAAAAACTGTTTTTT.

The chain recombines TRBV9 with TRBJ1-2, with 9 bases identical to TRBD1. The CDR3 extends over 14 amino acids. CDR1 SGDLS and CDR2 YYNGEE come from the germline V gene. Germline trimming cut 0 bases from V and 6 bases from J; bases unmatched to any gene: 3. This chain's CDR3 is CASSVAGQGNGYTF. DNA of the CDR3: TGTGCCAGCAGCGTAGCGGGACAGGGCAATGGCTACACCTTC.

V and J are TRBV5-3 and TRBJ2-1, with 7 bases matching TRBD1. TRBV5-3 is given ORF status, its function remaining uncertain. The CDR3 spans 17 residues. Germline trimming cut 5 bases from V and 6 bases from J; bases unmatched to any gene: 17. This chain's CDR3 is CARSSPGEGATPNEQFF. CDR3 nucleotides: TGTGCCAGAAGTTCACCCGGCGAGGGGGCGACCCCCAATGAGCAGTTCTTC.

This clone came up once. The chain couples TRBV7-2 to TRBJ1-5, with 7 positions matching TRBD1. In germline, CDR1 is SGHTA, CDR2 FQGNSA. Germline trimming cut 4 bases from V and 3 bases from J; bases unmatched to any gene: 3. The CDR3 is 14 residues long. CDR3 loop: CASSWDRFNQPQHF. The CDR3 nucleotides are TGTGCCAGCAGCTGGGACAGATTCAATCAGCCCCAGCATTTT. The complete variable domain, with remaining parts taken from reference TRBV7-2 and TRBJ1-5, reads GAGVSQSPSNKVTEKGKDVELRCDPISGHTALYWYRQSLGQGLEFLIYFQGNSAPDKSGLPSDRFSAERTGGSVSTLTIQRTQQEDSAVYLCASSWDRFNQPQHFGDGTRLSIL.

A single count supports this clone. V is TRBV19 and J is TRBJ1-2; D may be TRBD1 (5 bases). CDR1 is LNHDA, CDR2 SQIVND, per germline (reference sequence). The CDR3 spans 13 residues. The V end was cut by 2 bases, the J end by 8 bases, with 12 bases between. Here the CDR3 DNA reads TGTGCCAGTAGTATACCAGGGACTCGAGGCTACACCTTC. Protein: CASSIPGTRGYTF.

J is TRBJ1-4 and V is TRBV6-6, with D hard to call. This CDR3 is built from 13 residues. Trimming left V 2 bases short and J 5 bases short, with 6 bases between. Germline loops: CDR1 MNHNY, CDR2 SVGAGI (reference sequence). The CDR3 DNA reads as TGTGCCAGCAGTTACAGGGCCAATGAAAAACTGTTTTTT. Translating gives CASSYRANEKLFF.

The genes are TRBV5-4 and TRBJ1-2, with D tentatively TRBD1 (5 bases). There are 14 residues in the CDR3. V was shortened by 4 bases and J by 4 bases, with 14 bases between the two germline ends. Germline CDR1 reads SGHNT; CDR2 reads YYREEE (reference sequence). CDR3 bases: TGTGCCAGCAGCGGGACTGGCCGGACCTATGGCTACACCTTC. Translating it yields CASSGTGRTYGYTF.

V and J are TRBV10-3 and TRBJ1-2; 8 bases match TRBD1. J lost 6 bases, V lost 6 bases, and 0 bases had no gene match. There are 11 residues in the CDR3. The V gene's germline CDR1 is ENHRY and CDR2 SYGVKD. The CDR3 here is CAIRTGDGYTF. The CDR3 DNA sequence: TGTGCCATCAGGACAGGGGATGGCTACACCTTC.

The chain recombines TRBV5-1 with TRBJ1-5, with D uncertain. V lost 5 bases to trimming and J lost 5 bases, with 14 bases between them. The germline V gene has CDR1 SGHRS and CDR2 YFSETQ. The CDR3 is 14 amino acids. The CDR3 loop reads CASRLHGEDQPQHF. CDR3 coding DNA: TGCGCCAGCAGGCTACACGGGGAGGATCAGCCCCAGCATTTT.

The rearrangement joins TRBV7-3 to TRBJ2-1; unclear D gene. The CDR3 spans 13 residues. Trimming took 5 bases from V and 7 from J, leaving 12 bases between them. The germline gives CDR1 SGHTA, CDR2 FQGTGA. CDR3 loop: CASSPPVGNEQFF. The CDR3 bases are TGTGCCAGCAGCCCGCCGGTTGGTAATGAGCAGTTCTTC.

This clone was seen only a few times. This sequence joins TRBV14 and TRBJ1-1; 7 bases fit TRBD1. CDR3 length equals 13 residues. Losses at the gene ends were 5 bases for V and 1 base for J; bases not matched to a gene: 1. In germline, CDR1 is SGHDN, CDR2 FVKESK. CDR3 region: CASSSGGNTEAFF. The CDR3, as DNA: TGTGCCAGCAGCTCAGGGGGGAACACTGAAGCTTTCTTT.

The table lists this clone with a count of one. The chain combines TRBV5-1 with TRBJ2-5, with D hard to call. CDR1 and CDR2 from the germline V gene are SGHRS and YFSETQ. Trimming pared 0 bases from V and 0 bases from J, leaving 6 bases between. The CDR3 contains 14 residues. CDR3 sequence reads: CASSLDHYQETQYF. The CDR3 nucleotides are TGCGCCAGCAGCTTGGACCACTACCAAGAGACCCAGTACTTC. Using reference TRBV5-1 and TRBJ2-5 for the parts outside the CDR3, the full variable domain is KAGVTQTPRYLIKTRGQQVTLSCSPISGHRSVSWYQQTPGQGLQFLFEYFSETQRNKGNFPGRFSGRQFSNSRSEMNVSTLELGDSALYLCASSLDHYQETQYFGPGTRLLVL.

V gene TRBV4-3 combines with J gene TRBJ2-1, with TRBD2 identical over 7 bases. This CDR3 is built from 17 residues. The V segment lost 0 bases and the J segment 9 bases; nucleotides outside the gene matches: 14. CDR1 is LGHNA, CDR2 YSLEER, per germline. The CDR3 sequence is CASSQDEGGRGFLEQFF. The CDR3 nucleotides are TGCGCCAGCAGCCAAGATGAGGGCGGGAGAGGATTCCTTGAGCAGTTCTTC.

The CDR3 DNA sequence: TGCGCCAGCAGCCGGACAGGGGGAAATCGAGAGACCCAGTACTTC. It yields the protein CASSRTGGNRETQYF. The chain employs TRBV10-1 and TRBJ2-5; the match to TRBD1 covers 10 bases. V lost 6 bases, J lost 4 bases, and 8 bases stayed unmatched. Germline CDR1 WNHNN, CDR2 SYGVQD (reference sequence). The length of the CDR3 is 15 residues.